Here is one T cell receptor beta chain with its context. These data originate in a study of cytomegalovirus exposure and HLA in healthy donors. The method was immunoSEQ multiplex PCR; TCRdb's version includes in-frame clones alone and lacks a portion of them. The sample lists roughly 90,000 clones, 85% seen once, with roughly 20% in the top ten. The CDR3 is 14 residues long. The germline gives CDR1 SGDLS, CDR2 YYNGEE. V lost 0 bases to trimming and J lost 0 bases, with 6 bases between them. This receptor was taken from a man between 18 and 29 years old in good health and CMV-seropositive. Specimen: PBMCs. The chain recombines TRBV9 with TRBJ1-1; no reliable D call. The CDR3 reads CASSVGQMNTEAFF. CDR3 in DNA: TGTGCCAGCAGCGTAGGTCAGATGAACACTGAAGCTTTCTTT. The full variable domain, completed using reference TRBV9 and TRBJ1-1, is DSGVTQTPKHLITATGQRVTLRCSPRSGDLSVYWYQQSLDQGLQFLIQYYNGEERAKGNILERFSAQQFPDLHSELNLSSLELGDSALYFCASSVGQMNTEAFFGQGTRLTVV.